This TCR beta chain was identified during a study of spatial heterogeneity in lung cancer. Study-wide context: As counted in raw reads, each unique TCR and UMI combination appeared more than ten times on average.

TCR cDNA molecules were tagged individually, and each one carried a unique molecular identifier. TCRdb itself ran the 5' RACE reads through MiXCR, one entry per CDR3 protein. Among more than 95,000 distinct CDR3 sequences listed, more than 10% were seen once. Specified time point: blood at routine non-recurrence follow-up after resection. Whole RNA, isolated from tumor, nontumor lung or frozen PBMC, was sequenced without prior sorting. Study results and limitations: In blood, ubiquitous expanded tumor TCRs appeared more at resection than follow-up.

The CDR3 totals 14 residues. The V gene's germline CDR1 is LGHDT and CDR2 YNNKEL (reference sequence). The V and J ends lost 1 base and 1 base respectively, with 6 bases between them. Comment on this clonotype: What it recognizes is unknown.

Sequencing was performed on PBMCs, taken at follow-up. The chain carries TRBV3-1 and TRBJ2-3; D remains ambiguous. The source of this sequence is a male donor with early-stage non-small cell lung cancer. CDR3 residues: CASSQGLGTDTQYF. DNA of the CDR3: TGTGCCAGCAGCCAAGGCCTCGGCACAGATACGCAGTATTTT.